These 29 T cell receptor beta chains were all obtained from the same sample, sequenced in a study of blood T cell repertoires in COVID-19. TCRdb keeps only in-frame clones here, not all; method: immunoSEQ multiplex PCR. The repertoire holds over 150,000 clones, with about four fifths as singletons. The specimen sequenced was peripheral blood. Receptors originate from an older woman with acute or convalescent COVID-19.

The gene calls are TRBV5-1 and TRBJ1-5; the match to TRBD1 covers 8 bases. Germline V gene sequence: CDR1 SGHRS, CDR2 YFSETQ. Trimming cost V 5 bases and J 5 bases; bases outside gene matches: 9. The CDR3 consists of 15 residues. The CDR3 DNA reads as TGCGCCAGCAGGGAGGCACTGACAGGGGATCAGCCCCAGCATTTT. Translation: CASREALTGDQPQHF.

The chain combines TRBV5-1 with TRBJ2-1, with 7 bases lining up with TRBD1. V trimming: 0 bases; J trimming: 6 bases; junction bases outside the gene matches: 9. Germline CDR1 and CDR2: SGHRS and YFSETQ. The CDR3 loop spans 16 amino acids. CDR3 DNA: TGCGCCAGCAGCTTGGCCCCATCGACAGGGTTCAATGAGCAGTTCTTC. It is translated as CASSLAPSTGFNEQFF.

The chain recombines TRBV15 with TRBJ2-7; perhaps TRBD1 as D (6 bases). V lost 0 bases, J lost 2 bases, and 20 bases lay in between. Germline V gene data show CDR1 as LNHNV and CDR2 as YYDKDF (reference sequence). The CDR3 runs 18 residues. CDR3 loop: CATSRDWDKGRYTYEQYV. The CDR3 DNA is TGTGCCACCAGCAGAGATTGGGACAAGGGTAGATATACCTACGAGCAGTACGTC.

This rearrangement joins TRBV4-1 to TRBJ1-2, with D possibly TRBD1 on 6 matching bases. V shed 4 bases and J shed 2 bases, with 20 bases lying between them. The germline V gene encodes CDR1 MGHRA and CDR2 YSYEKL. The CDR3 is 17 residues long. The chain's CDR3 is CASSPGTLRTANYGYTF. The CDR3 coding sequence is TGCGCCAGCAGCCCCGGGACCTTACGGACAGCGAACTATGGCTACACCTTC.

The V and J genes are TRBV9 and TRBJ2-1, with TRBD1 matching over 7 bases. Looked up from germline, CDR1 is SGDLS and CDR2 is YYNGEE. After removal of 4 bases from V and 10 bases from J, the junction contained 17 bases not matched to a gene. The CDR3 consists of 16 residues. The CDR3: CASSLISTGKKGEQFF. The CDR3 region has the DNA TGTGCCAGCAGCCTCATCTCGACAGGGAAAAAAGGGGAGCAGTTCTTC.

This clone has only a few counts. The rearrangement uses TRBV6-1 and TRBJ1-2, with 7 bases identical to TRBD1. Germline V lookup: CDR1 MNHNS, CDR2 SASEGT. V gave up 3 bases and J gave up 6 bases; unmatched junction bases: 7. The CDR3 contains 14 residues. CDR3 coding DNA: TGTGCCAGCAGTGACCGACAGGGACATGATGGCTACACCTTC. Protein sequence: CASSDRQGHDGYTF.

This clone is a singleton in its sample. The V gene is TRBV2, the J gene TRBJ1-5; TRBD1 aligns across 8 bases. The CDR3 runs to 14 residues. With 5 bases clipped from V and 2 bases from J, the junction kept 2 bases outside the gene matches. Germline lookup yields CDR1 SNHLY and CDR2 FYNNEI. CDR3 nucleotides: TGTGCCAGCAGTCTACAGGGGGGCAATCAGCCCCAGCATTTT. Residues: CASSLQGGNQPQHF.

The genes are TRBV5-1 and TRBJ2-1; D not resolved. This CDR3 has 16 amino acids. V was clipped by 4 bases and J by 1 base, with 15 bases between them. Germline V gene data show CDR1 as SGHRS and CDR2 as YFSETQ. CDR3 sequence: CASSPLLAASYNEQFF. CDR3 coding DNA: TGCGCCAGCAGCCCCCTGTTGGCGGCTTCCTACAATGAGCAGTTCTTC.

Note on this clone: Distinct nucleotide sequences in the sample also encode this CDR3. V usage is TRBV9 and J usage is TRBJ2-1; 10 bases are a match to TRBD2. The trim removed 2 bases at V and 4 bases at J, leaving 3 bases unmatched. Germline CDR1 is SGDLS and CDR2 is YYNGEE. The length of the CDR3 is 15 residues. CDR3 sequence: CASSVGAGGYNEQFF. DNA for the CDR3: TGTGCCAGCAGCGTCGGAGCGGGGGGGTACAATGAGCAGTTCTTC.

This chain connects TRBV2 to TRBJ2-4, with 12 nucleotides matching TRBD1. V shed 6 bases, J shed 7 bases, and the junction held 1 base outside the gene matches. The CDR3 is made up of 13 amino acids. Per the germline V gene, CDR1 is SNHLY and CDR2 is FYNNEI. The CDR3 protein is CASRGTGGNIQYF. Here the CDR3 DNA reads TGTGCCAGCAGGGGGACAGGGGGCAACATTCAGTACTTC.

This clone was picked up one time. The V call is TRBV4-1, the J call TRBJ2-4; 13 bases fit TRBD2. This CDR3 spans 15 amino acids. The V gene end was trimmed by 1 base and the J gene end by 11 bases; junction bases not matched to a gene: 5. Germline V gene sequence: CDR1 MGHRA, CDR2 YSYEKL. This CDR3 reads CASSQVGLAGELQYF. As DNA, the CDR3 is TGCGCCAGCAGCCAAGTTGGACTAGCGGGGGAGCTTCAGTACTTC.

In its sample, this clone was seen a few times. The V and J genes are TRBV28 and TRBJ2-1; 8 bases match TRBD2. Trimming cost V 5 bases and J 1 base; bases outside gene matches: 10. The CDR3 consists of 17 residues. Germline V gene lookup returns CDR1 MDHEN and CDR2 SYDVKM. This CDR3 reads CASSPHSGVGSYNEQFF. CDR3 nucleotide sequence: TGTGCCAGCAGTCCCCATAGCGGGGTAGGTTCCTACAATGAGCAGTTCTTC.

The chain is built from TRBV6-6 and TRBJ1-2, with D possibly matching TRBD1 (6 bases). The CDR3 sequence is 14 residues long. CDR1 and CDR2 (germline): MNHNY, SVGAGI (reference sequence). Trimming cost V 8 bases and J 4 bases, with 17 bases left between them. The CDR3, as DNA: TGTGCCAGCTCTAGGGCAGGGGCGGCCTATGGCTACACCTTC. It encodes CASSRAGAAYGYTF.

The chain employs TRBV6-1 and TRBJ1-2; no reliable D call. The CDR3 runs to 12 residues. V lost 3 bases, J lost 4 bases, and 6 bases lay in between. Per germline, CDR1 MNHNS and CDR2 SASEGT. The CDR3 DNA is TGTGCCAGCAGTGAGACACCCTATGGCTACACCTTC. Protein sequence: CASSETPYGYTF.

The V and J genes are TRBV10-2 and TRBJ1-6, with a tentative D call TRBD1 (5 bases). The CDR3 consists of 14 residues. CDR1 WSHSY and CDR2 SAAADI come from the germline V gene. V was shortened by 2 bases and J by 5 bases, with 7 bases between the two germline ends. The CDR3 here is CASSEGHHNSPLHF. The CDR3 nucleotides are TGCGCCAGCAGTGAGGGACACCATAATTCACCCCTCCACTTT.

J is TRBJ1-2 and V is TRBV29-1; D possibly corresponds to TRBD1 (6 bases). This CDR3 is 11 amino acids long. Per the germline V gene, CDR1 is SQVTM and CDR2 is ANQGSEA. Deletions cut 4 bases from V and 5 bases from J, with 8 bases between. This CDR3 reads CSVVGGYGYTF. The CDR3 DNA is TGCAGCGTTGTAGGGGGATATGGCTACACCTTC. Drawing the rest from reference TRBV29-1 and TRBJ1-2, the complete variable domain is SAVISQKPSRDICQRGTSLTIQCQVDSQVTMMFWYRQQPGQSLTLIATANQGSEATYESGFVIDKFPISRPNLTFSTLTVSNMSPEDSSIYLCSVVGGYGYTFGSGTRLTVV.

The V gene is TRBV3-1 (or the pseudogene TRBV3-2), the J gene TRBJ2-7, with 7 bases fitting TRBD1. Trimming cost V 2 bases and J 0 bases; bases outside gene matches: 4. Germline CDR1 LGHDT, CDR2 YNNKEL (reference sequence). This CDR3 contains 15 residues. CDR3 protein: CASSQPTGSSYEQYF. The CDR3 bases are TGTGCCAGCAGCCAACCGACAGGGAGCTCCTACGAGCAGTACTTC.

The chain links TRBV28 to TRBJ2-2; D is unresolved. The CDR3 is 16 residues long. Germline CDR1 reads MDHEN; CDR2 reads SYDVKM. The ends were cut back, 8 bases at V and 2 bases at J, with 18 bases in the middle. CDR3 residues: CASEPAAAPNTGELFF. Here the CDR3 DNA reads TGTGCCAGCGAACCTGCGGCGGCGCCTAACACCGGGGAGCTGTTTTTT.

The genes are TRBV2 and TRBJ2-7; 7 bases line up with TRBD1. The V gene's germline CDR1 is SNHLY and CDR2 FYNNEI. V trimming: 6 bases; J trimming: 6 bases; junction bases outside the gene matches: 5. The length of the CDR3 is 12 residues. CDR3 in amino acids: CASSIAGGEQYV. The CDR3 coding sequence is TGTGCCAGCAGCATAGCAGGGGGCGAGCAGTACGTC.

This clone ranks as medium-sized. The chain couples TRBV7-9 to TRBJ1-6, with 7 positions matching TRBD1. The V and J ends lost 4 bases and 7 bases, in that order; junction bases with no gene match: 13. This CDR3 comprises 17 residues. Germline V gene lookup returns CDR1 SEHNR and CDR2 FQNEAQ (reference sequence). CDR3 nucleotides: TGTGCCAGCAGCTCCCACGACTGGACAGGCATCAATTCACCCCTCCACTTT. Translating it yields CASSSHDWTGINSPLHF.

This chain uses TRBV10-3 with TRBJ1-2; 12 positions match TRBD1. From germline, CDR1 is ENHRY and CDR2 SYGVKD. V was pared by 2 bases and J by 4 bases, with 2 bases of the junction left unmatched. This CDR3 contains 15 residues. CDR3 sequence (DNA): TGTGCCATCAGTGAGGGGACAGGGGGCACCTATGGCTACACCTTC. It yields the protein CAISEGTGGTYGYTF.

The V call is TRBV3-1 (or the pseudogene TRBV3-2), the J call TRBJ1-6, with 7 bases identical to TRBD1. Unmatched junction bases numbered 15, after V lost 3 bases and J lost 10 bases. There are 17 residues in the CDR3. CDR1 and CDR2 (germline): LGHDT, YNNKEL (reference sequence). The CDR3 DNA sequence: TGTGCCAGCAGCCAGCTTGCATCCGGGACAGTAATATCACCCCTCCACTTT. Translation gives CASSQLASGTVISPLHF.

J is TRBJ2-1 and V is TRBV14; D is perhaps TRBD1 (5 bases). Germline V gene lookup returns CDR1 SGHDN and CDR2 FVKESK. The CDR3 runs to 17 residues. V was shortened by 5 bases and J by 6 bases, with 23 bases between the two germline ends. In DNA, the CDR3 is TGTGCCAGCAGCTCAATAGGGGCTTCCCAAGAAGGCAATGAGCAGTTCTTC. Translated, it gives CASSSIGASQEGNEQFF.

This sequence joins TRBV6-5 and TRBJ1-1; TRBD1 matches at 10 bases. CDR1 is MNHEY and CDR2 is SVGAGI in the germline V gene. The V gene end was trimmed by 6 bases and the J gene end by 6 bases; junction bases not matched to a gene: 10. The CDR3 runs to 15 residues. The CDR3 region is CASRRDRGLEAEAFF. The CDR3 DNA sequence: TGTGCCAGCAGGCGAGACAGGGGGCTGGAGGCTGAAGCTTTCTTT.

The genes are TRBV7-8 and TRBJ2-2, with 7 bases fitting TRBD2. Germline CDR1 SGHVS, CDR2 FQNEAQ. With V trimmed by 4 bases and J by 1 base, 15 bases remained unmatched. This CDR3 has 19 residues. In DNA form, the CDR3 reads TGTGCCAGCAGCTGGGGCGTGGGTTGGGGACTACAGAACACCGGGGAGCTGTTTTTT. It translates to CASSWGVGWGLQNTGELFF.

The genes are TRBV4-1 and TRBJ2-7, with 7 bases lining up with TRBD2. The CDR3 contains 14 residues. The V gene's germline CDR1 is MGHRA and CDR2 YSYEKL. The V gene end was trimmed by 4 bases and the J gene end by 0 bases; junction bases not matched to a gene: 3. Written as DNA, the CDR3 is TGCGCCAGCAGCCGAGGGACTAACTCCTACGAGCAGTACGTC. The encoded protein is CASSRGTNSYEQYV.

The CDR3 is CASSRAEGVPGNTIYF. In DNA form, the CDR3 reads TGTGCCAGCAGCCGGGCGGAGGGCGTTCCTGGAAACACCATATATTTT. The V and J genes are TRBV4-2 and TRBJ1-3, with D uncertain. V lost 4 bases, J lost 2 bases, and 15 bases lay in between. CDR1 is LGHNA and CDR2 is YNFKEQ in the germline V gene. CDR3 length: 16 residues.

The CDR3 here is CASRQGDLTDTQYF. CDR3 in DNA: TGCGCCAGCAGGCAGGGGGACCTCACAGATACGCAGTATTTT. The gene calls are TRBV5-1 and TRBJ2-3, with 7 bases lining up with TRBD1. CDR3 length: 14 residues. Germline loops: CDR1 SGHRS, CDR2 YFSETQ. Unmatched junction bases numbered 5, after V lost 5 bases and J lost 2 bases.

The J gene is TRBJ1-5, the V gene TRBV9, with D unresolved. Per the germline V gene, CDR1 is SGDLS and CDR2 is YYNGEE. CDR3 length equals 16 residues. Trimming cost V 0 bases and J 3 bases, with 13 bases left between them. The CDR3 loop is CASSVGWGGNNQPQHF. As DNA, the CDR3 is TGTGCCAGCAGCGTAGGATGGGGAGGGAACAATCAGCCCCAGCATTTT.